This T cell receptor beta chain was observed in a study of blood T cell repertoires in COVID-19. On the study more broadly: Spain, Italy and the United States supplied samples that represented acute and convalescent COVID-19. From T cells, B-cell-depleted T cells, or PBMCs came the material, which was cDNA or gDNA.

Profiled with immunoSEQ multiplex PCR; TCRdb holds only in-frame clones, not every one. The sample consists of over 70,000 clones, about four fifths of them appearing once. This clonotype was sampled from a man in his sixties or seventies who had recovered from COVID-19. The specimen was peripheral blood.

The CDR3 protein is CASSHARRLAGGQYNEQFF. The CDR3 region has the DNA TGCGCCAGCAGCCATGCTCGCCGACTAGCGGGGGGCCAATACAATGAGCAGTTCTTC. The chain is built from TRBV4-3 and TRBJ2-1; 13 bases map to TRBD2. The CDR3 covers 19 residues. Germline loops: CDR1 LGHNA, CDR2 YSLEER. J lost 4 bases, V lost 3 bases, and 12 bases had no gene match.